These T cell receptor beta chains were read from a single sample in a study of blood T cell repertoires in COVID-19. Some clones are missing from TCRdb's copy, which holds only in-frame ones; the method was immunoSEQ multiplex PCR. The data contain approximately 130,000 clones, roughly four fifths of them singletons. Sequencing used peripheral blood. These receptor sequences come from a human donor in a cohort sampled during active COVID-19. CDR3s leave out the opening cysteine and the closing phenylalanine or tryptophan.

TRBJ2-1 TRBV10-1 ASSESMGRRLYNEQF
TRBJ1-5 TRBV10-3 AISETGRQPQH
TRBJ1-4 TRBV29-1 SAGGGQGGNEKLF
TRBJ2-1 TRBV7-9 ASSWRRDRVRNEQF
TRBJ2-3 TRBV5-1 ASGGQGRPLSTDTQY
TRBJ1-2 TRBV2 ASSEPLGGGFDYGYT
TRBJ1-2 TRBV27 ASSPSNRDGYT
TRBJ1-2 TRBV3-1/TRBV3-2 ASSPAGGGGYT
TRBJ2-3 TRBV5-1 ASSLTPQRIVRADTQY
TRBJ2-7 TRBV5-4 ASSVGGQGYEQY
TRBJ2-4 TRBV5-1 ASSLFDRAEAKNIQY
TRBJ2-2 TRBV6-5 ATYGDRDLELF
TRBJ2-6 TRBV13 ASSPGQGFSGANVLT
TRBJ1-2 TRBV3-1/TRBV3-2 ASSQDGQGRGYT
TRBJ2-1 TRBV6-5 ASSTGSSEQF
TRBJ2-2 TRBV21-1 ASSKGLENRVNTGELF
TRBJ1-4 TRBV7-9 ASSLGTTEKLF
TRBJ2-5 TRBV18 ASSPPTVGQGGQETQY
TRBJ1-1 TRBV7-3 ASSPRGVLDTEAF
TRBJ2-1 TRBV9 ASSVVADNEQF
TRBJ1-4 TRBV11-2 ASSSTGDEQEKLF
TRBJ2-5 TRBV6-1 ASSETRGPETQY
TRBJ2-4 TRBV10-3 AISDRTGVNIQY
TRBJ2-7 TRBV28 ASSFSLAGSSYEQY